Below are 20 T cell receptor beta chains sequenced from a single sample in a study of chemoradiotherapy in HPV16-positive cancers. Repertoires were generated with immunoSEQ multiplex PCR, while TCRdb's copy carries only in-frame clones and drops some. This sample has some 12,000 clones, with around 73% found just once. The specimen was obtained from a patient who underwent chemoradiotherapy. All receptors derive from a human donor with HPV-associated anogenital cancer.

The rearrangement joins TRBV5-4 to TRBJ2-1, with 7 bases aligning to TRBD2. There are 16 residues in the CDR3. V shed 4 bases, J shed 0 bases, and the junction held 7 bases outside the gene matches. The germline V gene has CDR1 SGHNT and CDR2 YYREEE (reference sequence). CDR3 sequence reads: CASSPGGTTSYNEQFF. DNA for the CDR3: TGTGCCAGCAGCCCGGGCGGGACTACCTCCTACAATGAGCAGTTCTTC.

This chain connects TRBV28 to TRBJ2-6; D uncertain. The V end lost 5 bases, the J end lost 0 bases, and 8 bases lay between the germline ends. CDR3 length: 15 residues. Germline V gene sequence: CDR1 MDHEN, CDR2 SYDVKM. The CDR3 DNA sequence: TGTGCCAGCAGTCCAACAGACTCTGGGGCCAACGTCCTGACTTTC. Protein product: CASSPTDSGANVLTF.

CDR3 nucleotide sequence: TGTGCCAGCAGTTTACGGGGAATCACTGAAGCTTTCTTT. Translating it yields CASSLRGITEAFF. This sequence joins TRBV28 and TRBJ1-1, with D hard to call. The CDR3 extends over 13 amino acids. Germline V gene data show CDR1 as MDHEN and CDR2 as SYDVKM. Between the trimmed V and J ends, which lost 2 bases and 4 bases, there was a span of 8 bases.

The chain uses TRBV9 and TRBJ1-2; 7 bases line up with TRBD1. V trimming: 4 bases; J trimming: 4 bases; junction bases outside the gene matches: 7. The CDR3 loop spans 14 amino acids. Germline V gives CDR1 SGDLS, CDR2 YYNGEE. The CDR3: CASSLQTGSYGYTF. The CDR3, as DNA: TGTGCCAGCAGCTTACAGACAGGGAGCTATGGCTACACCTTC.

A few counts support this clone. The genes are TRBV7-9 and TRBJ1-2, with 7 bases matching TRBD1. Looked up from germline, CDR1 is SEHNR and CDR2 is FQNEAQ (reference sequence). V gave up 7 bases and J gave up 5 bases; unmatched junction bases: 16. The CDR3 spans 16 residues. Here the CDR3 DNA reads TGTGCCAGCAACAATGCTAACGACAGGGCCAGATATGGCTACACCTTC. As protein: CASNNANDRARYGYTF.

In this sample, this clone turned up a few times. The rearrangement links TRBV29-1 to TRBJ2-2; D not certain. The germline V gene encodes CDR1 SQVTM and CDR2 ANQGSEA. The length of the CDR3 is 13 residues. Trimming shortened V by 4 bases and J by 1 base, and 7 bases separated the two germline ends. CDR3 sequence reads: CSVGRENTGELFF. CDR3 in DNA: TGCAGCGTTGGTCGAGAGAACACCGGGGAGCTGTTTTTT.

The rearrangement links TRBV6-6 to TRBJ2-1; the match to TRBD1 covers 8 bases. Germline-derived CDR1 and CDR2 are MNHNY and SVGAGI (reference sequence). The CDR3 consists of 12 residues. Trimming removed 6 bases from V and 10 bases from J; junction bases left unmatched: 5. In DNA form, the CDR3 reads TGTGCCAGCAGACAGGGGGTAGTAGAGCAGTTCTTC. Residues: CASRQGVVEQFF.

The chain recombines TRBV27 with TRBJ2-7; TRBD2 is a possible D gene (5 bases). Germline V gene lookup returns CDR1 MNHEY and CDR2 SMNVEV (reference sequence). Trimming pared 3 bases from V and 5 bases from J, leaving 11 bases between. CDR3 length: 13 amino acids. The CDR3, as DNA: TGTGCCAGCAGTTTGAGGGAAGTGGACGAGCAGTACTTC. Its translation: CASSLREVDEQYF.

The CDR3 here is CASRFSGSDYNEQFF. The CDR3 DNA reads as TGTGCAAGTCGCTTTAGCGGGAGCGACTACAATGAGCAGTTCTTC. The chain has TRBV12-2 and TRBJ2-1; TRBD2, the table's D call, lacks a check against the DNA. TRBV12-2 represents a pseudogene. The CDR3 runs to 15 residues.

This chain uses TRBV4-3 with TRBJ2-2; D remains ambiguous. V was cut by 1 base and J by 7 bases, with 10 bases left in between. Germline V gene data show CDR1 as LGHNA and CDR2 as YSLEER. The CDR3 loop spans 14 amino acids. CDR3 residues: CASSQGGDGGELFF. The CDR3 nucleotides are TGCGCCAGCAGCCAAGGAGGCGATGGCGGGGAGCTGTTTTTT.

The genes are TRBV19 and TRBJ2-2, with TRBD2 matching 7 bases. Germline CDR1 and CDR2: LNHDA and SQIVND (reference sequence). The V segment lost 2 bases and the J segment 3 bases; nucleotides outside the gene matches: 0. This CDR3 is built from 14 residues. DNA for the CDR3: TGTGCCAGTAGTATAAGCGGGGACACCGGGGAGCTGTTTTTT. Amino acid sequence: CASSISGDTGELFF.

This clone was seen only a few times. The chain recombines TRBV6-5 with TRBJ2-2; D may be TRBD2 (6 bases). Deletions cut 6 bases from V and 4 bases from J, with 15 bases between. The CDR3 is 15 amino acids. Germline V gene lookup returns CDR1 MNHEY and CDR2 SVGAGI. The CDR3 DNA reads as TGTGCCAGCAGCCTAGCGCAAGGTTCCACCGGGGAGCTGTTTTTT. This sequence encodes CASSLAQGSTGELFF.

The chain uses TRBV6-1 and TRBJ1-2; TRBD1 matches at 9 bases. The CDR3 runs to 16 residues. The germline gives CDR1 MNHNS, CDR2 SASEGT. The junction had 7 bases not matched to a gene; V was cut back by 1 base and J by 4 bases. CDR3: CASSEVWGQGSYGYTF. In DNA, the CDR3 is TGTGCCAGCAGTGAAGTGTGGGGACAGGGTTCCTATGGCTACACCTTC.

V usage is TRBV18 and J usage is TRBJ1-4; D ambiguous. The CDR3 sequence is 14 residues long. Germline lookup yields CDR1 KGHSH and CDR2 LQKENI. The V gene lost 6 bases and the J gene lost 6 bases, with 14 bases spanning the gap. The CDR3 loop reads CASSLGRSDEKLFF. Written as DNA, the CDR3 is TGTGCCAGCTCCCTCGGCAGGAGTGATGAAAAACTGTTTTTT.

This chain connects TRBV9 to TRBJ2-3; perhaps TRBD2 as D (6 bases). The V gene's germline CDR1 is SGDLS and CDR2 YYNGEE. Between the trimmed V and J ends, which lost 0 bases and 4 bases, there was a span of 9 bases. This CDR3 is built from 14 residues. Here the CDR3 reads CASSVGGVADTQYF. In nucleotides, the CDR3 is TGTGCCAGCAGCGTAGGGGGGGTGGCAGATACGCAGTATTTT. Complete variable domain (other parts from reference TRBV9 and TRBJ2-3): DSGVTQTPKHLITATGQRVTLRCSPRSGDLSVYWYQQSLDQGLQFLIQYYNGEERAKGNILERFSAQQFPDLHSELNLSSLELGDSALYFCASSVGGVADTQYFGPGTRLTVL.

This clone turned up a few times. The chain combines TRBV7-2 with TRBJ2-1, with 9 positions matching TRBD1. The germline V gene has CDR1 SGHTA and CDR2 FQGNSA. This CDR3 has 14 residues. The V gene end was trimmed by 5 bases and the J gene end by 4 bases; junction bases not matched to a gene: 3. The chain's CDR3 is CASSDRGRYNEQFF. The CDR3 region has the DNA TGTGCCAGCAGCGACAGGGGGAGGTACAATGAGCAGTTCTTC.

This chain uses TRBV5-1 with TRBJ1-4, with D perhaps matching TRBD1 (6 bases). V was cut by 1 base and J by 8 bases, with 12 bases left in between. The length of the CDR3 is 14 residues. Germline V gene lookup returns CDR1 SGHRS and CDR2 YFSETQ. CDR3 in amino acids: CASSLWGGTEKLFF. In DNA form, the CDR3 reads TGCGCCAGCAGCTTGTGGGGGGGCACGGAAAAACTGTTTTTT. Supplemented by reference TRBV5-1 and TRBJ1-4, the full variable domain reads KAGVTQTPRYLIKTRGQQVTLSCSPISGHRSVSWYQQTPGQGLQFLFEYFSETQRNKGNFPGRFSGRQFSNSRSEMNVSTLELGDSALYLCASSLWGGTEKLFFGSGTQLSVL.

The CDR3 is CASSIGDTQYF. CDR3 coding DNA: TGTGCCAGTAGTATAGGGGATACGCAGTATTTT. V usage is TRBV19 and J usage is TRBJ2-3; D is uncertain. Germline lookup yields CDR1 LNHDA and CDR2 SQIVND (reference sequence). CDR3 length: 11 residues. V was trimmed by 1 base and J by 6 bases, leaving 2 bases between them. The full variable domain, its missing parts supplied by reference TRBV19 and TRBJ2-3, is DGGITQSPKYLFRKEGQNVTLSCEQNLNHDAMYWYRQDPGQGLRLIYYSQIVNDFQKGDIAEGYSVSREKKESFPLTVTSAQKNPTAFYLCASSIGDTQYFGPGTRLTVL.

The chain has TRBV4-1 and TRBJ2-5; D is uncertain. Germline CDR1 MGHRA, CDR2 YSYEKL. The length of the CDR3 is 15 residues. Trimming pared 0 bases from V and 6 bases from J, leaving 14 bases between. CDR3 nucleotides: TGCGCCAGCAGCCAAGACTTCACAGAGGTTAAGACCCAGTACTTC. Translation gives CASSQDFTEVKTQYF.

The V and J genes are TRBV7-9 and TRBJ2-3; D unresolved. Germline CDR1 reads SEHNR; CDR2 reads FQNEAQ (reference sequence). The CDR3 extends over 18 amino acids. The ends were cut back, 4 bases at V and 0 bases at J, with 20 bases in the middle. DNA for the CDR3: TGTGCCAGCAGCTATCAAACCAGGACCCCGATTAGCACAGATACGCAGTATTTT. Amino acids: CASSYQTRTPISTDTQYF.